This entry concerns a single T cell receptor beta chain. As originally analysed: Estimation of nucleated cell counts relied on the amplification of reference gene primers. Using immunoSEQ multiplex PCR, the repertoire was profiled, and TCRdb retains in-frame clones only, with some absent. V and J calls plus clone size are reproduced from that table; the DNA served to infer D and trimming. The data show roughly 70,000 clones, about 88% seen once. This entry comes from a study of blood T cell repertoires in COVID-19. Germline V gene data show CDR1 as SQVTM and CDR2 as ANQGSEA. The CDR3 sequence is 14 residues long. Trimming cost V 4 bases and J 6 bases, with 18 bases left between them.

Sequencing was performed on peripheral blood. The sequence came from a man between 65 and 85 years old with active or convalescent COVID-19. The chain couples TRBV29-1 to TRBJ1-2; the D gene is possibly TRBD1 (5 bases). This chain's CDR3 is CSVGSSRGGDGYTF. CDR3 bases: TGCAGCGTTGGATCATCCCGGGGGGGTGATGGCTACACCTTC. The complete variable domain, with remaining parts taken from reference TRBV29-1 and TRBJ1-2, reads SAVISQKPSRDICQRGTSLTIQCQVDSQVTMMFWYRQQPGQSLTLIATANQGSEATYESGFVIDKFPISRPNLTFSTLTVSNMSPEDSSIYLCSVGSSRGGDGYTFGSGTRLTVV.